A single sample gave rise to the 26 T cell receptor beta chains below, sequenced in a study of regulatory T cells in long-lasting Graves disease. The TCR beta library used iRepertoire HTBI primers with Arm-PCR amplification of CDR3. TCRdb recomputed calls from the multiplex PCR reads with MiXCR, one row per CDR3 protein. The sample has over 250,000 distinct CDR3 sequences, 22% seen once. Time point specified: persistent/refractory GD, antithyroid drugs over 5 years with positive TRAb. Construction of the TCR library relied on RNA isolated from PBMCs. The material sequenced was peripheral blood mononuclear cells (PBMCs), taken when the disease was refractory, from a patient treated with antithyroid drugs. These receptors were obtained from a female donor with Graves disease.

This clonotype was recorded a few times. The chain employs TRBV12-3 or TRBV12-4 and TRBJ2-5; TRBD1 aligns across 9 bases. This CDR3 comprises 14 residues. V lost 3 bases, J lost 4 bases, and 3 bases stayed unmatched. The CDR3 DNA follows: TGTGCCAGCAGTTTTGGACAGGGGATAGAGACCCAGTACTTC. It codes for CASSFGQGIETQYF.

This clonotype has just a few counts. The V call is TRBV27, the J call TRBJ1-1, with TRBD1 matching 7 bases. The V gene's germline CDR1 is MNHEY and CDR2 SMNVEV (reference sequence). The V gene end was trimmed by 3 bases and the J gene end by 2 bases; junction bases not matched to a gene: 6. The CDR3 consists of 15 residues. The CDR3 sequence: CASSFGQELNTEAFF. The CDR3, as DNA: TGTGCCAGCAGTTTCGGACAGGAGCTAAACACTGAAGCTTTCTTT.

This clonotype was seen at least ten times. The chain joins TRBV3-1 to TRBJ2-7, with D perhaps assigned TRBD1 or TRBD2 (5 bases each). Germline V gene lookup returns CDR1 LGHDT and CDR2 YNNKEL (reference sequence). V lost 1 base and J 7 bases, leaving 11 bases between the germline ends. The length of the CDR3 is 13 residues. The CDR3 nucleotides read TGTGCCAGCAGCCAAGGGGGGACCTGGGAGCAGTACTTC. Translation: CASSQGGTWEQYF.

This clonotype was found many times. The chain is built from TRBV10-3 and TRBJ2-5; 7 bases map to TRBD2. J gave up 5 bases and V 0 bases, and 9 bases lay outside the gene matches. The germline V gene has CDR1 ENHRY and CDR2 SYGVKD. There are 16 residues in the CDR3. The CDR3 loop is CAISESSGRAKETQYF. CDR3 sequence (DNA): TGTGCCATCAGTGAGTCGAGTGGGAGGGCCAAGGAGACCCAGTACTTC.

This rearrangement joins TRBV4-3 to TRBJ2-7; D possibly corresponds to TRBD1 (5 bases). Trimming shortened V by 0 bases and J by 4 bases, and 16 bases separated the two germline ends. CDR1 is LGHNA, CDR2 YSLEER, per germline. The CDR3 is made up of 16 amino acids. This chain's CDR3 is CASSQDPSGPSYEQYF. CDR3 coding DNA: TGCGCCAGCAGCCAAGACCCATCAGGGCCCTCGTACGAGCAGTACTTC.

In this sample, this clonotype turned up a few times. The chain uses TRBV28 and TRBJ1-2, with D possibly matching TRBD1 (5 bases). The CDR3 covers 11 residues. The V end was cut by 6 bases, the J end by 8 bases, with 10 bases between. Germline assignment: CDR1 MDHEN and CDR2 SYDVKM. The CDR3 DNA follows: TGTGCCAGCAGCCGGGGGGGGGGCTACACCTTC. Amino acid sequence: CASSRGGGYTF.

This clonotype was found many times. At one of its ends the junction is not consistent with the germline gene, which may arise from a read error. The V gene is TRBV7-7, the J gene TRBJ2-6, with a possible D match to TRBD2 (5 bases). The CDR3 covers 17 residues. Germline V lookup: CDR1 SSHAT, CDR2 FNYEAQ (reference sequence). CDR3 in DNA: TGTGCTAGCAGCGAGGACTGGGCGGGCTCTGGGGCCAACGTCCTGACTTTC. Protein product: CASSEDWAGSGANVLTF.

The CDR3 region is CASSLGAGADRAKTQYF. In nucleotides, the CDR3 is TGTGCCAGCAGCTTAGGGGCCGGGGCCGACCGAGCGAAGACCCAGTACTTC. The V call is TRBV7-2, the J call TRBJ2-5; D tentatively fits TRBD1 or TRBD2 (5 bases each). V gave up 1 base and J gave up 6 bases, with 21 bases separating them. Germline CDR1 SGHTA, CDR2 FQGNSA. CDR3 length equals 17 residues.

This sequence joins TRBV20-1 and TRBJ2-1; 10 bases are a match to TRBD2. The length of the CDR3 is 15 residues. V was clipped by 6 bases and J by 4 bases; unmatched bases: 9. The V gene's germline CDR1 is DFQATT and CDR2 SNEGSKA (reference sequence). Here the CDR3 reads CSAEPTSGPYNEQFF. In nucleotides, the CDR3 is TGCAGTGCGGAACCGACTAGCGGGCCATACAATGAGCAGTTCTTC.

The gene calls are TRBV20-1 and TRBJ2-1, with TRBD2 identical over 8 bases. Looked up from germline, CDR1 is DFQATT and CDR2 is SNEGSKA (reference sequence). Trimming at V came to 3 bases and at J to 4 bases, leaving 8 bases not matched to a gene. The CDR3 consists of 15 residues. This CDR3 is CSARWASGSYNEQFF. The CDR3 DNA sequence: TGCAGTGCTAGGTGGGCTAGCGGGTCTTACAATGAGCAGTTCTTC.

The J gene is TRBJ2-5, the V gene TRBV28; the D gene is possibly TRBD2 (7 bases). Matching the DNA end better, TRBJ2-7 makes the J call doubtful. The CDR3 totals 16 residues. Per the germline V gene, CDR1 is MDHEN and CDR2 is SYDVKM. CDR3 loop: CASSNKGRGGGYEQYF. The CDR3 DNA reads TGTGCCAGCAGCAATAAAGGACGGGGAGGGGGGTACGAGCAGTACTTC.

This chain uses TRBV11-2 with TRBJ2-6; D is uncertain. Trimming took off 3 bases at V and 0 bases at J, with 9 bases between the two ends. The CDR3 spans 16 residues. Germline V CDR1 and CDR2: SGHAT, FQNNGV. CDR3 DNA: TGTGCCAGCAGCTTCGACACCAGCTCTGGGGCCAACGTCCTGACTTTC. Translated, it gives CASSFDTSSGANVLTF.

This clonotype was seen a handful of times. V gene TRBV28 combines with J gene TRBJ2-7; D tentatively reads TRBD1 or TRBD2 (5 bases each). V gave up 7 bases and J gave up 3 bases, with 19 bases separating them. The CDR3 loop spans 15 amino acids. The germline V gene encodes CDR1 MDHEN and CDR2 SYDVKM. Here the CDR3 DNA reads TGTGCCAGCAAAAAACCGGGACGGCCTATCTACGAGCAGTACTTC. Protein sequence: CASKKPGRPIYEQYF.

This clonotype was counted ten times or more. The chain uses TRBV7-9 and TRBJ2-2; 14 bases fit TRBD2. The CDR3 loop spans 16 amino acids. The junction had 6 bases not matched to a gene; V was cut back by 5 bases and J by 7 bases. Germline V gene data show CDR1 as SEHNR and CDR2 as FQNEAQ (reference sequence). CDR3 nucleotides: TGTGCCAGCAGCCTAGGACTAGCGGGAGGTCTCGGGGAGCTGTTTTTT. This sequence encodes CASSLGLAGGLGELFF.

There are many counts of this clonotype. The chain joins TRBV7-2 to TRBJ2-7, with D perhaps matching TRBD1 (6 bases). In germline, CDR1 is SGHTA, CDR2 FQGNSA. CDR3 length: 16 amino acids. The V gene lost 1 base and the J gene lost 7 bases, with 20 bases spanning the gap. This CDR3 reads CASSLGAGATVGEQYF. The DNA for the CDR3 is TGTGCCAGCAGCTTAGGGGCAGGGGCGACCGTGGGTGAGCAGTACTTC.

In regard to this clonotype: Germline is not matched at one junction end, which may reflect a read error. The chain carries TRBV9 and TRBJ1-2, with 8 positions matching TRBD1. The CDR3 spans 17 residues. Germline assignment: CDR1 SGDLS and CDR2 YYNGEE. CDR3 amino acids: CASNVGASGQGHYGYTF. The CDR3 DNA is TGTGCCAGCAACGTAGGGGCAAGTGGACAGGGTCACTATGGCTACACCTTC.

This clonotype was counted many times. The chain couples TRBV3-1 to TRBJ2-7; possible D gene TRBD2, 5 bases. Deletions cut 4 bases from V and 0 bases from J, with 13 bases between. The CDR3 contains 15 residues. Germline CDR1 and CDR2: LGHDT and YNNKEL (reference sequence). The CDR3 region has the DNA TGTGCCAGCAGCCTGCGTGTGGGGAGCTCCTACGAGCAGTACTTC. It yields the protein CASSLRVGSSYEQYF.

This chain connects TRBV6-2 or TRBV6-3 to TRBJ2-7; 8 bases line up with TRBD2. Losses at the gene ends were 5 bases for V and 3 bases for J; bases not matched to a gene: 9. Germline CDR1 reads MNHEY; CDR2 reads SVGEGT. The CDR3 has 15 residues. Written as DNA, the CDR3 is TGTGCCAGCAGTCTGAGGACTAGCAGTGACTACGAGCAGTACTTC. Translated: CASSLRTSSDYEQYF.

Worth noting for this clonotype: Lacking the conserved final phenylalanine or tryptophan, this CDR3 likely reflects a read error. The CDR3 DNA reads as TGTGCCAGCAGTGAGATAGGACAGGGACATGGCTACACCTCC. It encodes CASSEIGQGHGYTS. The J gene is TRBJ1-2, the V gene TRBV25-1; 8 bases align to TRBD1. The ends lost 3 bases at V and 6 bases at J; junction bases unmatched: 6. Germline V gene sequence: CDR1 MGHDK, CDR2 SYGVNS. The CDR3 consists of 14 residues.

This clonotype was counted ten times or more. V gene TRBV28 combines with J gene TRBJ2-5; no definite D call. V shed 4 bases and J shed 5 bases, with 20 bases lying between them. Germline V gene lookup returns CDR1 MDHEN and CDR2 SYDVKM. The CDR3 sequence is 16 residues long. CDR3 DNA: TGTGCCAGCAGTTCTCGGATCACGGCTGGAGCGGAGACCCAGTACTTC. Encoded protein: CASSSRITAGAETQYF.

This clonotype was counted at least ten times. The genes are TRBV20-1 and TRBJ1-4, with D perhaps TRBD1 (5 bases). The CDR3 runs to 13 residues. Germline CDR1 and CDR2: DFQATT and SNEGSKA (reference sequence). V lost 2 bases and J 8 bases, leaving 12 bases between the germline ends. The CDR3 reads CSARTGTGEKLFF. Here the CDR3 DNA reads TGCAGTGCTAGAACTGGGACTGGGGAAAAACTGTTTTTT.

This CDR3 is CASSLGGGDYQPQHF. CDR3 nucleotide sequence: TGTGCCAGCAGCTTGGGCGGGGGTGACTATCAGCCCCAGCATTTT. V and J are TRBV5-5 and TRBJ1-5; TRBD1 might be the D (5 bases). Germline CDR1 reads SGHKS; CDR2 reads YYEKEE (reference sequence). The CDR3 consists of 15 residues. V lost 0 bases and J 5 bases, leaving 12 bases between the germline ends.

This clonotype was recorded at least ten times. V gene TRBV28 combines with J gene TRBJ2-7; D call uncertain. There are 16 residues in the CDR3. With 5 bases removed from V and 1 base from J, the gap between germline ends came to 18 bases. CDR1 and CDR2 from the germline V gene are MDHEN and SYDVKM. The DNA of the CDR3 is TGTGCCAGCAGTATTTTCGCTGGCACTGTTTCCTACGAGCAGTACTTC. Residues: CASSIFAGTVSYEQYF.

The chain uses TRBV18 and TRBJ2-7; D possibly uses TRBD1 or TRBD2 (5 bases each). Germline V gene data show CDR1 as KGHSH and CDR2 as LQKENI. V gave up 6 bases and J gave up 5 bases, with 17 bases separating them. The CDR3 contains 14 residues. CDR3 residues: CASSPPGRDHEQYF. DNA for the CDR3: TGTGCCAGCTCTCCCCCCGGCAGGGACCACGAGCAGTACTTC.

This clonotype has a single count. The rearrangement uses TRBV12-3 or TRBV12-4 and TRBJ2-5, with 10 bases aligning to TRBD1. The J segment lost 7 bases and the V segment lost 6 bases, leaving 8 bases of the junction unmatched. The CDR3 runs 14 residues. The CDR3 bases are TGTGCCAGCAGACGGGACAGGGGATTCGGGACCCAGTACTTC. Protein product: CASRRDRGFGTQYF.

The rearrangement links TRBV5-1 to TRBJ1-1; maybe TRBD1 (5 bases). CDR3 length: 14 residues. Germline lookup yields CDR1 SGHRS and CDR2 YFSETQ. V shed 2 bases and J shed 1 base, with 9 bases lying between them. DNA of the CDR3: TGCGCCAGCAGCTTCAGGGAGGGGAACACTGAAGCTTTCTTT. Translation: CASSFREGNTEAFF. Complete variable domain (other parts from reference TRBV5-1 and TRBJ1-1): KAGVTQTPRYLIKTRGQQVTLSCSPISGHRSVSWYQQTPGQGLQFLFEYFSETQRNKGNFPGRFSGRQFSNSRSEMNVSTLELGDSALYLCASSFREGNTEAFFGQGTRLTVV.